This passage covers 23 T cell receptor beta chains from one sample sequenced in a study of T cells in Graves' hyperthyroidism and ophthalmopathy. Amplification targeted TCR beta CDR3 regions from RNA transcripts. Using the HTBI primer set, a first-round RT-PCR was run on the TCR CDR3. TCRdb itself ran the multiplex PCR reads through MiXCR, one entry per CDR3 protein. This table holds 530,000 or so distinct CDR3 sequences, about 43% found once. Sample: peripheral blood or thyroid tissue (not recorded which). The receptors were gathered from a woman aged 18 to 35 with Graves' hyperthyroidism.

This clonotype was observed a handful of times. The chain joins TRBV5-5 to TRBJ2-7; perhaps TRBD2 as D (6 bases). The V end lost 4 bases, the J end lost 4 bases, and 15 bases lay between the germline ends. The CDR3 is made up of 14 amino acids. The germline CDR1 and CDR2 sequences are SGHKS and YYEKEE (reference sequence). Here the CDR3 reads CASSPLSGGYEQYF. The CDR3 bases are TGTGCCAGCAGCCCCCTATCCGGAGGGTACGAGCAGTACTTC.

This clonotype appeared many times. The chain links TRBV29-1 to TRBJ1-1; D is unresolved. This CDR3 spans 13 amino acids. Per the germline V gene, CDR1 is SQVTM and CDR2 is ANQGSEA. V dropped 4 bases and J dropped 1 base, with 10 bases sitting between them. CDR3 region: CSVGQTTNTEAFF. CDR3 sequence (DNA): TGCAGCGTTGGTCAGACAACGAACACTGAAGCTTTCTTT.

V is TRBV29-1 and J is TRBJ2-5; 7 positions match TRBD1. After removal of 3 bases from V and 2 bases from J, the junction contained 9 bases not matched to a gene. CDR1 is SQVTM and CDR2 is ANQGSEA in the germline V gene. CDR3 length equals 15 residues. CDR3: CSVDDNRGGQETQYF. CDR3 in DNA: TGCAGCGTTGACGATAACAGGGGTGGGCAAGAGACCCAGTACTTC.

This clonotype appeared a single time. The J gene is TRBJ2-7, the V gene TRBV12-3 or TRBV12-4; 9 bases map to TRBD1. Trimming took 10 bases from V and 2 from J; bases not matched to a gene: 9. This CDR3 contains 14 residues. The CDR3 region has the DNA TGTGCCACCAACAAGAGGGACAGGGCCTACGAGCAGTACTTC. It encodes CATNKRDRAYEQYF.

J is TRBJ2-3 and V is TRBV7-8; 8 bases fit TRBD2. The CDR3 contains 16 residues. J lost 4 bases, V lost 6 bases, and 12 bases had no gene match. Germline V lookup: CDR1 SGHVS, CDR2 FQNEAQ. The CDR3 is CASRQLGREVSDTQYF. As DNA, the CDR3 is TGTGCCAGCAGACAGCTGGGGCGGGAGGTGTCAGATACGCAGTATTTT. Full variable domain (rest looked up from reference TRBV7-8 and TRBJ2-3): GAGVSQSPRYKVAKRGQDVALRCDPISGHVSLFWYQQALGQGPEFLTYFQNEAQLDKSGLPSDRFFAERPEGSVSTLKIQRTQQEDSAVYLCASRQLGREVSDTQYFGPGTRLTVL.

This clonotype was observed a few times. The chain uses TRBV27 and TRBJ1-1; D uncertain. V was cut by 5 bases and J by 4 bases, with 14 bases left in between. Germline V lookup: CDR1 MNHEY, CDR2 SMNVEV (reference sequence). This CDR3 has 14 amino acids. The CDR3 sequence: CASSPAALGTEAFF. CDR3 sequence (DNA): TGTGCCAGCAGTCCCGCAGCGTTGGGCACTGAAGCTTTCTTT.

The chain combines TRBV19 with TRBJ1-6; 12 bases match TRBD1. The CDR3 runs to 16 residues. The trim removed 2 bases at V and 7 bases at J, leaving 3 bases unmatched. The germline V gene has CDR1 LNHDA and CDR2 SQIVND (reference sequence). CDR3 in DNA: TGTGCCAGTAGTATAACCGGGACAGGGGGCAATTCACCCCTCCACTTT. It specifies CASSITGTGGNSPLHF.

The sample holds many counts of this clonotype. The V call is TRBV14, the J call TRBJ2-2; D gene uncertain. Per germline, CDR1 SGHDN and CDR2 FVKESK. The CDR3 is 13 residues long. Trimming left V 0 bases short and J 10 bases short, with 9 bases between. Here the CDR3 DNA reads TGTGCCAGCAGCCAAGATACTCATTCGGAGCTGTTTTTT. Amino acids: CASSQDTHSELFF.

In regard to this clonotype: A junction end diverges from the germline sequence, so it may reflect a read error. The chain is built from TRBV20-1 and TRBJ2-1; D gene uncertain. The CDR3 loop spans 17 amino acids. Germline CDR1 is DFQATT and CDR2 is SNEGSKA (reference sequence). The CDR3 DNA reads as TGCAGTGCTAGAGCTCCGACGGCAGTGAGCTCCTACAATGAGCGGTTCTTC. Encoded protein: CSARAPTAVSSYNERFF.

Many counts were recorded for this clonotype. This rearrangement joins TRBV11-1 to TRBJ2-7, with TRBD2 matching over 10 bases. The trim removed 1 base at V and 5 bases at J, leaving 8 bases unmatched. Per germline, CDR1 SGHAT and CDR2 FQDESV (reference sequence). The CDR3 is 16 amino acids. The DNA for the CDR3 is TGTGCCAGCAGCTTAGGCGCCACTAGCGGGATCGACGAGCAGTACTTC. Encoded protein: CASSLGATSGIDEQYF.

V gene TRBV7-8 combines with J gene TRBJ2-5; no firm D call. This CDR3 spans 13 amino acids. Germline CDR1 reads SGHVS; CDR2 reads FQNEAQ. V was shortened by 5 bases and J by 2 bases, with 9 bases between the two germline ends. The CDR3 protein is CASSQVAQETQYF. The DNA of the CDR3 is TGTGCCAGCAGCCAGGTCGCGCAAGAGACCCAGTACTTC.

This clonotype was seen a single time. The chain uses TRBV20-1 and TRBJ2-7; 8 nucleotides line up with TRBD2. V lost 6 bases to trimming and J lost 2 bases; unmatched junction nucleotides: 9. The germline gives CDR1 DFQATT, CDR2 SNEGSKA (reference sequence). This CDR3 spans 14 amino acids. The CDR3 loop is CSARFSGRAYEQYF. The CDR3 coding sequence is TGCAGTGCCAGATTCTCCGGGAGGGCCTACGAGCAGTACTTC.

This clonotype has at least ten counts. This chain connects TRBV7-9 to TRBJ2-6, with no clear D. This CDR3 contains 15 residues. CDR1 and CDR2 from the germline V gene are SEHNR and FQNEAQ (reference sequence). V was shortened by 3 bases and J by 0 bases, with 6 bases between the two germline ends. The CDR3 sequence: CASSFGFSGANVLTF. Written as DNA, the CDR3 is TGTGCCAGCAGCTTCGGTTTCTCTGGGGCCAACGTCCTGACTTTC.

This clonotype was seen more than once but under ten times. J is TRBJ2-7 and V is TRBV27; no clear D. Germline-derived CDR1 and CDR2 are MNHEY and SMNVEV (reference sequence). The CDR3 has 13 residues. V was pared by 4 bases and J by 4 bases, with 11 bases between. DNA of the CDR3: TGTGCCAGCAGTTACGGGTATTTGTACGAGCAGTACTTC. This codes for CASSYGYLYEQYF.

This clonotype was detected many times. This CDR3 reads CASSRSRAGGETQYF. As DNA, the CDR3 is TGTGCCAGCAGCCGCAGCAGAGCGGGAGGGGAGACCCAGTACTTC. The chain uses TRBV9 and TRBJ2-5, with TRBD2 matching over 10 bases. The germline V gene encodes CDR1 SGDLS and CDR2 YYNGEE. The CDR3 extends over 15 amino acids. With V trimmed by 4 bases and J by 5 bases, 8 bases remained unmatched.

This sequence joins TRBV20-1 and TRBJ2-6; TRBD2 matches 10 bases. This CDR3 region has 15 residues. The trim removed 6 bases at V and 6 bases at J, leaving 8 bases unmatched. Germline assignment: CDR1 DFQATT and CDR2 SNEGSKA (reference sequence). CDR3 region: CSASTSGLKANVLTF. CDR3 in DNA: TGCAGTGCATCGACTAGCGGGTTGAAGGCCAACGTCCTGACTTTC.

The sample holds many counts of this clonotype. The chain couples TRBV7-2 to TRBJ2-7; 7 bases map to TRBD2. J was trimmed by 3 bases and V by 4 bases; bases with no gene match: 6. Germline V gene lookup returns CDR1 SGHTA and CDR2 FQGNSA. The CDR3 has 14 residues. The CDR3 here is CASSSLAGYYEQYF. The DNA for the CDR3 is TGTGCCAGCAGCTCCTTAGCGGGCTACTACGAGCAGTACTTC.

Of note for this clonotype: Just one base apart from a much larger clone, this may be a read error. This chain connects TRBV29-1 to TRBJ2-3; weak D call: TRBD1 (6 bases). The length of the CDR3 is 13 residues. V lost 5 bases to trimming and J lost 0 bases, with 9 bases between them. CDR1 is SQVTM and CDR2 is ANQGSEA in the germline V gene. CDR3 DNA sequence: TGCAGCGTTAGAGGGGGTAGCACAGATACGCAGTATTTT. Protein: CSVRGGSTDTQYF.

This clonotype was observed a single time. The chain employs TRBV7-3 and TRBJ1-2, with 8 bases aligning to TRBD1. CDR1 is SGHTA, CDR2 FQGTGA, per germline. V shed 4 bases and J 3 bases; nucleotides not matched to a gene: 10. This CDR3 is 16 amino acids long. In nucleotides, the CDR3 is TGTGCCAGCAGCTCAAGGCGCGGGACAGGAGACTATGGCTACACCTTC. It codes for CASSSRRGTGDYGYTF.

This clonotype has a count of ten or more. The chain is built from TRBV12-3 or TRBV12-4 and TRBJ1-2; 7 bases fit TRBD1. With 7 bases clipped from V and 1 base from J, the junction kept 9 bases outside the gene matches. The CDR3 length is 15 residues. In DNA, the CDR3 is TGTGCCAGCATCCCGAGGGGACAGAGTAACTATGGCTACACCTTC. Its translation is CASIPRGQSNYGYTF.

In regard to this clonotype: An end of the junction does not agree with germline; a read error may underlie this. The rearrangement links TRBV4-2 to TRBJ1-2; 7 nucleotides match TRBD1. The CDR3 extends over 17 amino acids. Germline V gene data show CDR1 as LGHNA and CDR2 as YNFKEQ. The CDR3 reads CTSSQGSSGTANYGYTF. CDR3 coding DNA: TGTACCAGCAGCCAAGGCTCGAGCGGGACAGCCAACTATGGCTACACCTTC.

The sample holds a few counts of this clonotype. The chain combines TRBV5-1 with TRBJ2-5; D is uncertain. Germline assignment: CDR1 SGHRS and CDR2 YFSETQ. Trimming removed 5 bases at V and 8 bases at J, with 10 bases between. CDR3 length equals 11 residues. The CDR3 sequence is CASSPLRTQYF. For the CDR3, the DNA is TGCGCCAGCAGTCCCCTGAGAACCCAGTACTTC. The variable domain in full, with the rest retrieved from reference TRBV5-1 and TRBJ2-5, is KAGVTQTPRYLIKTRGQQVTLSCSPISGHRSVSWYQQTPGQGLQFLFEYFSETQRNKGNFPGRFSGRQFSNSRSEMNVSTLELGDSALYLCASSPLRTQYFGPGTRLLVL.

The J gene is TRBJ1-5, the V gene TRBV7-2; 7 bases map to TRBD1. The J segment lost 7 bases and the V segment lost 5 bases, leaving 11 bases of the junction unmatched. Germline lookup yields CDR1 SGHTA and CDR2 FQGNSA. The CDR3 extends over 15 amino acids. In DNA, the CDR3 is TGTGCCAGCAGCCCGACAGGGAATAGTCACCAGCCCCAGCATTTT. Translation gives CASSPTGNSHQPQHF. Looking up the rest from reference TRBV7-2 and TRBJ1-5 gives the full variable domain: GAGVSQSPSNKVTEKGKDVELRCDPISGHTALYWYRQSLGQGLEFLIYFQGNSAPDKSGLPSDRFSAERTGGSVSTLTIQRTQQEDSAVYLCASSPTGNSHQPQHFGDGTRLSIL.